A selection of T cell receptor beta chains follows, all from one sample in a study of regulatory dendritic cells for organ transplantation. The method was immunoSEQ multiplex PCR; TCRdb's version includes in-frame clones alone and lacks a portion of them. The sample shows about 20,000 clones, over 75% of them seen only once. Their target antigens are unknown. Sequenced material: naive CD4+ T cells from blood cultured with regulatory dendritic cells. Receptors were obtained from a human donor in good health. The CDR3 runs from the conserved cysteine through the conserved F or W. A D gene is named only where the DNA matches it firmly. Size is stated for part of the rows, as once, few or many counts, or as a class when the clone is expanded.

j_gene,d_gene,v_gene,abundance,CDR3aa,CDR3nt
TRBJ1-4,-,TRBV5-5,-,CASSLGGDEKLFF,TGTGCCAGCAGCTTGGGAGGGGACGAAAAACTGTTTTTT
TRBJ1-5,TRBD1,TRBV28,-,CASSKQGFGPQHF,TGTGCCAGCAGCAAACAGGGGTTTGGGCCCCAGCATTTT
TRBJ1-2,-,TRBV28,-,CASGRDNRYTF,TGTGCCAGCGGGCGGGACAACCGCTACACCTTC
TRBJ2-3,-,TRBV9,-,CASSVGDTQYF,TGTGCCAGCAGCGTGGGGGATACGCAGTATTTT
TRBJ2-5,-,TRBV30,-,CAWSVRFRGPETQYF,TGTGCCTGGAGTGTACGTTTTAGGGGTCCAGAGACCCAGTACTTC
TRBJ1-1,TRBD1,TRBV27,-,CASSPIKLYRGPHTEAFF,TGTGCCAGCAGTCCTATAAAGCTCTATAGGGGGCCACACACTGAAGCTTTCTTT
TRBJ1-2,TRBD1,TRBV4-1,-,CASREGQGEGYTF,TGCGCCAGCAGGGAGGGACAGGGAGAGGGCTACACCTTC
TRBJ2-1,TRBD2,TRBV27,-,CASSGLAGYNEQFF,TGTGCCAGCTCAGGACTAGCGGGCTACAATGAGCAGTTCTTC
TRBJ2-1,-,TRBV19,-,CASSIQGGYRRVQFF,TGTGCCAGTAGTATTCAGGGTGGCTACCGGAGGGTGCAGTTCTTC
TRBJ2-7,-,TRBV6-5,-,CASRPGHSYEQYF,TGTGCCAGCAGACCGGGACACAGCTACGAGCAGTACTTC
TRBJ2-6,-,TRBV5-5,-,CASSLAARSSGANVLTF,TGTGCCAGCAGCTTGGCCGCGCGGTCCTCTGGGGCCAACGTCCTGACTTTC
TRBJ1-1,-,TRBV5-8,-,CASSKGHREAFF,TGTGCCAGCAGCAAGGGACACCGTGAAGCTTTCTTT
TRBJ2-7,TRBD1,TRBV27,-,CASSFATGGAEQYF,TGTGCCAGCAGTTTCGCGACAGGGGGGGCCGAGCAGTACTTC
TRBJ2-1,-,TRBV29-1,-,CSVEVRESPRNEQFF,TGCAGCGTTGAGGTACGGGAGTCGCCGCGTAATGAGCAGTTCTTC
TRBJ2-7,TRBD2,TRBV11-2,-,CASSLTGLAVTEQYF,TGTGCCAGCAGCTTAACGGGACTAGCGGTGACCGAGCAGTACTTC
TRBJ1-1,-,TRBV5-1,-,CASSLYGGQHQTQVSGAEAFF,TGCGCCAGCAGCTTGTATGGGGGGCAACATCAAACGCAAGTGTCGGGCGCTGAAGCTTTCTTT
TRBJ1-5,-,TRBV27,-,CASSLSWTTHSNQPQHF,TGTGCCAGCAGTTTATCGTGGACAACACATAGCAATCAGCCCCAGCATTTT
TRBJ1-6,TRBD1,TRBV5-1,-,CASQGQGVNNSPLHF,TGCGCCAGCCAGGGACAGGGGGTCAATAATTCACCCCTCCACTTT
TRBJ2-1,TRBD2,TRBV7-9,-,CASSLGPSLAGSNEQFF,TGTGCCAGCAGCTTAGGTCCCTCGCTAGCGGGGTCCAATGAGCAGTTCTTC
TRBJ1-5,-,TRBV30,-,CAWSGQVYSNQPQHF,TGTGCCTGGAGTGGACAGGTATATAGCAATCAGCCCCAGCATTTT
TRBJ2-3,TRBD2,TRBV7-6,-,CASNERRGGPPDTQYF,TGTGCCAGCAACGAACGTCGGGGGGGCCCCCCGGATACGCAGTATTTT
TRBJ2-2,-,TRBV7-9,-,CASSRDREGGELFF,TGTGCCAGCAGCAGAGACAGGGAGGGCGGGGAGCTGTTTTTT
TRBJ1-1,-,TRBV20-1,-,CSAIPGTEAFF,TGCAGTGCTATCCCCGGCACTGAAGCTTTCTTT
TRBJ1-1,-,TRBV4-1,once,CASSYGTGKTEAFF,TGCGCCAGCAGCTACGGCACAGGAAAAACTGAAGCTTTCTTT
TRBJ2-6,-,TRBV30,once,CAWSRLLGANVLTF,TGTGCCTGGAGTCGACTTCTTGGGGCCAACGTCCTGACTTTC
TRBJ1-2,-,TRBV21-1,-,CASSKNVNRDRGEWYTF,TGTGCCAGCAGCAAAAACGTTAACCGGGACAGGGGCGAATGGTACACCTTC
TRBJ1-2,-,TRBV19,-,CASRTGSGGYTF,TGTGCCAGTAGGACAGGCTCCGGAGGCTACACCTTC
TRBJ2-5,-,TRBV7-2,-,CASSLALAQETQYF,TGTGCCAGCAGCTTAGCACTAGCCCAAGAGACCCAGTACTTC
TRBJ2-2,TRBD2,TRBV7-2,-,CASTTSGNIGGELFF,TGTGCCAGCACCACTAGCGGAAATATTGGCGGGGAGCTGTTTTTT
TRBJ2-1,-,TRBV7-9,-,CASSLWTQPRVDEQFF,TGTGCCAGCAGCTTATGGACGCAACCCCGGGTGGATGAGCAGTTCTTC
TRBJ2-2,TRBD1,TRBV2,-,CASRRTGGEDTGELFF,TGTGCCAGCCGGCGGACAGGGGGGGAAGACACCGGGGAGCTGTTTTTT
TRBJ1-1,TRBD1,TRBV25-1,-,CASGQGGLPNTEAFF,TGTGCCAGCGGTCAGGGGGGACTACCGAACACTGAAGCTTTCTTT
TRBJ2-1,TRBD1,TRBV23-1,-,CASSLWTGAPFHDNEQFF,TGCGCCAGCAGTCTTTGGACAGGGGCGCCTTTCCATGACAATGAGCAGTTCTTC
TRBJ2-7,-,TRBV28,-,CASSAPGHQYEQYF,TGTGCCAGCAGTGCCCCGGGACATCAATACGAGCAGTACTTC
TRBJ2-1,TRBD2,TRBV4-2,-,CASSQVPGTSGGAEQFF,TGTGCCAGCAGCCAAGTCCCAGGGACTAGCGGGGGGGCCGAACAGTTCTTC
TRBJ2-1,TRBD2,TRBV12-5,-,CASGLIQVAGGYNEQFF,TGTGCTAGTGGTTTGATCCAAGTAGCGGGGGGGTACAATGAGCAGTTCTTC
TRBJ1-1,-,TRBV6-1,-,CASSESAGTMNTEAFF,TGTGCCAGCAGTGAATCGGCAGGGACTATGAACACTGAAGCTTTCTTT
TRBJ2-1,-,TRBV19,-,CASSMIAEVSYNEQFF,TGTGCCAGTAGTATGATCGCGGAGGTATCCTACAATGAGCAGTTCTTC
TRBJ1-4,-,TRBV7-3,few,CASSSGTQTEKLFF,TGTGCCAGCAGCTCCGGGACCCAGACGGAAAAACTGTTTTTT
TRBJ1-2,TRBD1,TRBV19,-,CASSPLRGLGIGYTF,TGTGCCAGTAGTCCCTTAAGGGGGCTGGGTATTGGCTACACCTTC
TRBJ1-5,TRBD1,TRBV12-5,-,CASGLVGQGRQPQHF,TGTGCTAGTGGTTTGGTAGGACAGGGACGGCAGCCCCAGCATTTT
TRBJ2-2,-,TRBV30,-,CAWSALFFSGELFF,TGTGCCTGGAGTGCCCTTTTTTTCTCCGGGGAGCTGTTTTTT
TRBJ1-3,-,TRBV18,-,CASSPSTDSGNTIYF,TGTGCCAGCTCACCGTCTACTGATTCTGGAAACACCATATATTTT
TRBJ2-2,-,TRBV19,-,CASSIGQITGELFF,TGTGCCAGTAGTATCGGTCAGATCACCGGGGAGCTGTTTTTT
TRBJ1-2,TRBD1,TRBV29-1,-,CSVTGVDGYTF,TGCAGCGTGACAGGGGTAGATGGCTACACCTTC
TRBJ1-5,-,TRBV7-2,-,CASTRGDFRGNQPQHF,TGTGCCAGCACCCGGGGGGACTTCCGGGGCAATCAGCCCCAGCATTTT